What follows describes a single T cell receptor (beta chain). Its antigen is unidentified. This sample stems from a study of graft-versus-host responses after intestinal transplantation. As for the study in general: Isolated intestinal, liver-intestinal, or multivisceral transplants had been given to the recipients. Every one of the recipients received anti-thymocyte globulin induction and afterwards took tacrolimus and steroids for three to four years.

Using immunoSEQ multiplex PCR, the repertoire was profiled, and TCRdb retains in-frame clones only, with some absent. The table includes 90,000 to 100,000 clones, around nine tenths detected once. Trimming pared 4 bases from V and 4 bases from J, leaving 15 bases between. The CDR3 length is 15 residues. Germline assignment: CDR1 SGHNT and CDR2 YYREEE (reference sequence). Source: unstimulated CD8+ T cells sorted from spleen or lymph node cells, taken before intestinal transplant. The chain combines TRBV5-4 with TRBJ1-3; TRBD1 might be the D (6 bases). This TCR was recovered from a human donor who received an intestinal transplant. In DNA form, the CDR3 reads TGTGCCAGCAGCACCGAAGGGGGGGCAGGAAACACCATATATTTT. This encodes CASSTEGGAGNTIYF.